This T cell receptor beta chain was sequenced during a study of blood T cell repertoires in COVID-19. Across the study: Whether acute or convalescent, the COVID-19 samples came from the United States, Italy and Spain. T cells, B-cell-depleted T cells, or PBMCs provided the cDNA or gDNA that served as material.

Original processing methods: It was from reference gene primer amplification that nucleated cell counts were estimated. Assay: immunoSEQ multiplex PCR; the TCRdb copy retains only in-frame clones and omits some. V, J and clone size were drawn from that table, and D and trimming were deduced from the DNA. The sample carries roughly 120,000 clones, around 79% recorded once. The clonotype comes from a man aged 50 or older with acute or convalescent COVID-19. The sample taken for sequencing was peripheral blood.

The CDR3 here is CASSLEGSNTEAFF. Here the CDR3 DNA reads TGTGCCAGCAGTTTGGAGGGGTCGAACACTGAAGCTTTCTTT. This chain joins TRBV27 and TRBJ1-1; TRBD1 might be the D (5 bases). Trimming shortened V by 3 bases and J by 1 base, and 9 bases separated the two germline ends. Germline-derived CDR1 and CDR2 are MNHEY and SMNVEV (reference sequence). The CDR3 totals 14 residues.